Following are 25 T cell receptor beta chains from one sample sequenced in a study of spatial heterogeneity in lung cancer (dated by TCRdb to the late 2010s). The receptor library was made with 5' RACE. Sequencing took place on a NextSeq 500. Using fastp at Q25 and MiXCR, TCRdb reprocessed the public reads and kept productive beta chains. Each record represents a unique CDR3 protein, reported with the most common genes and DNA among its rows. In all, the sample holds tens of thousands of distinct CDR3 sequences, and 4.8% of those were seen once. The ten largest account for roughly a tenth of the sample. The intended sense of this specimen's time point label: sample taken at primary tumor resection. Broader findings and caveats from the paper: The number of expanded intratumoral alpha and beta TCRs correlated with the tumor nonsynonymous mutation count.

Their antigens remain unidentified. Specimen: lung tumor tissue, collected at surgery. The origin of the receptors is a male donor with early-stage non-small cell lung cancer.

Ten or more counts support this clonotype. The chain carries TRBV2 and TRBJ1-1, with D unclear. This CDR3 comprises 13 residues. Trimming removed 2 bases at V and 2 bases at J, with 6 bases between. Germline V gives CDR1 SNHLY, CDR2 FYNNEI. The CDR3 is CASSEQHNTEAFF. CDR3 DNA sequence: TGTGCCAGCAGTGAACAGCATAACACTGAAGCTTTCTTT. The full variable domain, rest sourced from reference TRBV2 and TRBJ1-1, is EPEVTQTPSHQVTQMGQEVILRCVPISNHLYFYWYRQILGQKVEFLVSFYNNEISEKSEIFDDQFSVERPDGSNFTLKIRSTKLEDSAMYFCASSEQHNTEAFFGQGTRLTVV.

This clonotype was seen at least ten times. V usage is TRBV7-9 and J usage is TRBJ2-7, with D perhaps TRBD1 or TRBD2 (7 bases each). This CDR3 has 13 amino acids. The germline CDR1 and CDR2 sequences are SEHNR and FQNEAQ (reference sequence). With 5 bases removed from V and 2 bases from J, the gap between germline ends came to 10 bases. As DNA, the CDR3 is TGTGCCAGCAGCCAGGGGGGGACCTACGAGCAGTACTTC. Protein product: CASSQGGTYEQYF.

This clonotype was detected ten times or more. V usage is TRBV3-1 and J usage is TRBJ2-1; TRBD1 agrees at 10 bases. The CDR3 loop spans 14 amino acids. V was clipped by 4 bases and J by 8 bases; unmatched bases: 5. Per germline, CDR1 LGHDT and CDR2 YNNKEL (reference sequence). The CDR3: CASSRRDRGHEQFF. CDR3 nucleotides: TGTGCCAGCAGCCGCCGGGACAGGGGCCATGAGCAGTTCTTC.

This clonotype was seen many times. The rearrangement uses TRBV7-3 and TRBJ1-1; D is unresolved. CDR1 SGHTA and CDR2 FQGTGA come from the germline V gene. Trimming pared 5 bases from V and 8 bases from J, leaving 21 bases between. CDR3 length: 15 residues. Here the CDR3 reads CASSLGLHGSAEAFF. CDR3 sequence (DNA): TGTGCCAGCAGCCTTGGGTTGCACGGGTCCGCGGAAGCTTTCTTT.

This clonotype was counted many times. This rearrangement joins TRBV27 to TRBJ1-2; D is ambiguous. The V end lost 5 bases, the J end lost 6 bases, and 16 bases lay between the germline ends. There are 14 residues in the CDR3. Germline CDR1 is MNHEY and CDR2 is SMNVEV (reference sequence). In DNA, the CDR3 is TGTGCCAGCAGTGAGGGAACTGGAAGGAATGGCTACACCTTC. This gives the protein CASSEGTGRNGYTF.

This clonotype was seen many times. The chain uses TRBV30 and TRBJ1-1; perhaps TRBD1 as D (5 bases). Between the trimmed V and J ends, which lost 8 bases and 11 bases, there was a span of 21 bases. The CDR3 extends over 12 amino acids. Germline V gene sequence: CDR1 GTSNPN, CDR2 SVGIG (reference sequence). For the CDR3, the DNA is TGTGCCGGCACGGGGTCTGGGGCGACTGCTTTCTTT. Its translation is CAGTGSGATAFF. The full variable domain, completed using reference TRBV30 and TRBJ1-1, is SQTIHQWPATLVQPVGSPLSLECTVEGTSNPNLYWYRQAAGRGLQLLFYSVGIGQISSEVPQNLSASRPQDRQFILSSKKLLLSDSGFYLCAGTGSGATAFFGQGTRLTVV.

This clonotype came up many times. The rearrangement uses TRBV12-3 or TRBV12-4 and TRBJ2-7; no clear D gene. The V and J ends lost 4 bases and 5 bases respectively, with 9 bases between them. This CDR3 spans 12 amino acids. The CDR3 DNA reads TGTGCCAGCAGTTATATGGTCGACGAGCAGTACTTC. As protein: CASSYMVDEQYF.

This chain links TRBV11-1 with TRBJ2-5; D unclear. Per the germline V gene, CDR1 is SGHAT and CDR2 is FQDESV (reference sequence). CDR3 length equals 14 residues. V dropped 0 bases and J dropped 4 bases, with 9 bases sitting between them. The CDR3 sequence is CASSLAGGGETQYF. DNA of the CDR3: TGTGCCAGCAGCTTAGCGGGTGGTGGAGAGACCCAGTACTTC.

This clonotype has ten or more counts. The gene calls are TRBV5-5 and TRBJ2-5, with 9 bases fitting TRBD1. The V segment lost 4 bases and the J segment 6 bases; nucleotides outside the gene matches: 4. The CDR3 runs to 13 residues. Germline values: CDR1 SGHKS, CDR2 YYEKEE (reference sequence). The CDR3 bases are TGTGCCAGCAGCAGGGACAGGGAGAAGACCCAGTACTTC. It yields the protein CASSRDREKTQYF.

This clonotype was counted at least ten times. This chain connects TRBV20-1 to TRBJ2-7; 8 bases are shared with TRBD2. Per the germline V gene, CDR1 is DFQATT and CDR2 is SNEGSKA (reference sequence). The CDR3 runs to 14 residues. The trim removed 6 bases at V and 5 bases at J, leaving 12 bases unmatched. The CDR3 region has the DNA TGCAGTGCGGCCTCAGGGCGGGGGGTCAACGAGCAGTACTTC. It codes for CSAASGRGVNEQYF.

In this sample, this clonotype turned up many times. V usage is TRBV20-1 and J usage is TRBJ2-1, with TRBD2 matching over 11 bases. Losses at the gene ends were 2 bases for V and 1 base for J; bases not matched to a gene: 4. The CDR3 consists of 16 residues. Per germline, CDR1 DFQATT and CDR2 SNEGSKA (reference sequence). DNA of the CDR3: TGCAGTGCTAGATCCCTAGCGGGAGGTTCCTACAATGAGCAGTTCTTC. Translated: CSARSLAGGSYNEQFF.

Comment on this clonotype: It may be a read error: a sequence one base away is much more abundant. The chain is built from TRBV29-1 and TRBJ2-1, with TRBD2 matching over 8 bases. Germline CDR1 SQVTM, CDR2 ANQGSEA. The CDR3 covers 19 residues. CDR3 DNA sequence: TGCAGCGTTGAAGATCCGGGCGGGGGGAAGACGTCCTCCTTCAATGAGCAGTTCTTC. Translation gives CSVEDPGGGKTSSFNEQFF.

This clonotype was seen ten or more times. The chain uses TRBV5-1 and TRBJ1-1; the D is unclear. This CDR3 contains 13 residues. Germline CDR1 is SGHRS and CDR2 is YFSETQ. Trimming shortened V by 7 bases and J by 5 bases, and 15 bases separated the two germline ends. The CDR3 loop is CASAGAIGTEAFF. The CDR3 region has the DNA TGCGCCAGCGCGGGTGCTATCGGAACTGAAGCTTTCTTT.

This clonotype was seen only a few times. The gene calls are TRBV11-2 and TRBJ2-2, with D hard to call. The CDR3 extends over 13 amino acids. Trimming removed 5 bases from V and 5 bases from J, with 9 bases in between. Germline assignment: CDR1 SGHAT and CDR2 FQNNGV. Here the CDR3 DNA reads TGTGCCAGCAGCCGAGTAATAACCGGGGAGCTGTTTTTT. Its translation is CASSRVITGELFF. The full variable domain, rest sourced from reference TRBV11-2 and TRBJ2-2, is EAGVAQSPRYKIIEKRQSVAFWCNPISGHATLYWYQQILGQGPKLLIQFQNNGVVDDSQLPKDRFSAERLKGVDSTLKIQPAKLEDSAVYLCASSRVITGELFFGEGSRLTVL.

The table lists this clonotype with a few counts. The V gene is TRBV9, the J gene TRBJ2-1, with 7 bases aligning to TRBD1. Germline V lookup: CDR1 SGDLS, CDR2 YYNGEE. CDR3 length: 16 residues. Trimming took 4 bases from V and 0 from J; bases not matched to a gene: 7. CDR3 in DNA: TGTGCCAGCAGCTCGTCGACAGGGAACTCCTACAATGAGCAGTTCTTC. The encoded protein is CASSSSTGNSYNEQFF.

This clonotype was counted at least ten times. This CDR3 is CASSFTGNGYTF. In DNA form, the CDR3 reads TGTGCCAGCAGCTTTACCGGGAATGGCTACACCTTC. The chain uses TRBV7-9 and TRBJ1-2, with D hard to call. Between the trimmed V and J ends, which lost 3 bases and 6 bases, there was a span of 8 bases. CDR3 length: 12 amino acids. Per germline, CDR1 SEHNR and CDR2 FQNEAQ (reference sequence).

This clonotype was found many times. In DNA form, the CDR3 reads TGTGCCAGCAGGACGGGACAGACCCTCCACTTT. It translates to CASRTGQTLHF. The rearrangement uses TRBV6-6 and TRBJ1-6; TRBD1 matches 7 bases. CDR1 and CDR2 from the germline V gene are MNHNY and SVGAGI (reference sequence). This CDR3 has 11 residues. Trimming took 6 bases from V and 14 from J; bases not matched to a gene: 4.

This clonotype was detected ten times or more. V gene TRBV10-3 combines with J gene TRBJ2-1; D ambiguous. Per germline, CDR1 ENHRY and CDR2 SYGVKD. Trimming pared 2 bases from V and 9 bases from J, leaving 5 bases between. CDR3 length: 11 amino acids. The CDR3 loop is CAISEGVEQFF. CDR3 bases: TGTGCCATCAGTGAGGGAGTTGAGCAGTTCTTC.

This clonotype showed up just a few times. The chain has TRBV28 and TRBJ1-1; TRBD1 is a possible D gene (5 bases). Germline values: CDR1 MDHEN, CDR2 SYDVKM. V was clipped by 5 bases and J by 1 base, with 8 bases between them. The length of the CDR3 is 13 residues. The CDR3 DNA reads as TGTGCCAGCAGTGGAGGGACGAACACTGAAGCTTTCTTT. Its translation is CASSGGTNTEAFF.

A word on this clonotype: A read error is possible here, since a much larger clone lies one base away. The chain combines TRBV5-6 with TRBJ2-2; D gene ambiguous. CDR3 length equals 12 residues. Trimming stripped 4 bases from V and 0 bases from J, with 1 base between. Germline values: CDR1 SGHDT, CDR2 YYEEEE. The CDR3 DNA is TGTGCCAGCAGCGCGAACACCGGGGAGCTGTTTTTT. Translated: CASSANTGELFF.

This clonotype was found many times. CDR3 sequence: CASSRDRGQYEQFF. The CDR3 nucleotides are TGTGCCAGCAGTCGCGACAGGGGGCAATATGAGCAGTTCTTC. V gene TRBV27 combines with J gene TRBJ2-1, with 10 bases that match TRBD1. After removal of 5 bases from V and 8 bases from J, the junction contained 6 bases not matched to a gene. Germline V CDR1 and CDR2: MNHEY, SMNVEV (reference sequence). The CDR3 consists of 14 residues.

This clonotype has ten or more counts. This rearrangement joins TRBV28 to TRBJ2-5; a weak D match, TRBD1 (6 bases). Germline CDR1 MDHEN, CDR2 SYDVKM. V was shortened by 6 bases and J by 2 bases, with 16 bases between the two germline ends. This CDR3 comprises 15 residues. CDR3 coding DNA: TGTGCCAGCAGCCAGAGAGGGGGAAGACAAGAGACCCAGTACTTC. Protein sequence: CASSQRGGRQETQYF.

This clonotype was counted many times. V usage is TRBV20-1 and J usage is TRBJ1-1; D is undetermined. V lost 6 bases to trimming and J lost 5 bases, with 10 bases between them. Germline V gives CDR1 DFQATT, CDR2 SNEGSKA (reference sequence). The CDR3 consists of 11 residues. The CDR3 here is CSAGRETEAFF. The CDR3, as DNA: TGCAGTGCAGGGAGGGAAACTGAAGCTTTCTTT.

This clonotype was observed at least ten times. The rearrangement links TRBV2 to TRBJ2-7, with D possibly TRBD1 on 5 matching bases. The germline V and J ends were trimmed by 8 bases and 4 bases, with 9 bases remaining between them. The CDR3 sequence is 11 residues long. Germline CDR1 is SNHLY and CDR2 is FYNNEI. The CDR3 sequence: CASQTEYEQYF. The CDR3 nucleotides read TGTGCCAGCCAGACAGAATACGAGCAGTACTTC.

This clonotype was counted ten times or more. The V call is TRBV7-2, the J call TRBJ2-3; 9 bases match TRBD1. CDR1 and CDR2 from the germline V gene are SGHTA and FQGNSA. After removal of 3 bases from V and 8 bases from J, the junction contained 6 bases not matched to a gene. CDR3 length: 14 amino acids. DNA of the CDR3: TGTGCCAGCAGCTTCGGGACAGGGCGCGCTACGCAGTATTTT. This gives the protein CASSFGTGRATQYF.